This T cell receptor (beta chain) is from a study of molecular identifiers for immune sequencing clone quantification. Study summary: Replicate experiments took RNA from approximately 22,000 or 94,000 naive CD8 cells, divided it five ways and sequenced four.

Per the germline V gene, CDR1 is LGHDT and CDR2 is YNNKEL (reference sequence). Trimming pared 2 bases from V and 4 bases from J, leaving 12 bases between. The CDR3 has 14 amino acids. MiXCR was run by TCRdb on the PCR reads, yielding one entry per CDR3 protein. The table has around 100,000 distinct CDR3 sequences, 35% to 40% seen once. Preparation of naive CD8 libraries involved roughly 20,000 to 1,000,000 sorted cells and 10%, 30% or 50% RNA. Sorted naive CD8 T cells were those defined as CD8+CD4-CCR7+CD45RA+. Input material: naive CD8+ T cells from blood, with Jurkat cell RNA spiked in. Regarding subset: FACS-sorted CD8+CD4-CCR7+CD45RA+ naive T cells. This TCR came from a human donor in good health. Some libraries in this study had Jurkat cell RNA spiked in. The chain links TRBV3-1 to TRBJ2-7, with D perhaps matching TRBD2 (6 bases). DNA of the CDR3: TGTGCCAGCAGCCAAATCCCGGAGGGATACGAGCAGTACTTC. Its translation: CASSQIPEGYEQYF.